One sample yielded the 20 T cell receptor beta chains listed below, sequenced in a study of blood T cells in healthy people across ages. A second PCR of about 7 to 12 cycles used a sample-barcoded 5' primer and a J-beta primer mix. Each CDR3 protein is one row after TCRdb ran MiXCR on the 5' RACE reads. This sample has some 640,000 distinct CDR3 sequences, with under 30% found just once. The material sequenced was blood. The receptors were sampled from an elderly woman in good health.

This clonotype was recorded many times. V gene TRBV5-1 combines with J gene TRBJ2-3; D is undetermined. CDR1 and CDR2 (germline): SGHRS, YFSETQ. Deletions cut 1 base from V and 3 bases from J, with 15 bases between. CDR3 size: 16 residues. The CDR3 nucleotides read TGCGCCAGCAGCTTGCTGAGTCCCCCGGCGACAGATACGCAGTATTTT. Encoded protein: CASSLLSPPATDTQYF.

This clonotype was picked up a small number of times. CDR3 in amino acids: CASSYPKGQGLNTEAFF. The CDR3 DNA reads as TGTGCCAGCAGTTACCCGAAAGGACAGGGGCTTAACACTGAAGCTTTCTTT. The rearrangement joins TRBV6-2 or TRBV6-3 to TRBJ1-1; 9 bases agree with TRBD1. Germline CDR1 MNHEY, CDR2 SVGEGT. V trimming: 2 bases; J trimming: 2 bases; junction bases outside the gene matches: 9. The CDR3 runs 17 residues.

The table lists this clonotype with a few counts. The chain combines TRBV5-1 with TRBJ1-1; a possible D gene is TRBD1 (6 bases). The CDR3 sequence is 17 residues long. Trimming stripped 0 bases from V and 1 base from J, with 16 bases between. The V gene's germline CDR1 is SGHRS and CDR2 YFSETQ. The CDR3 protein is CASSLVGAVGPNTEAFF. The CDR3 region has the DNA TGCGCCAGCAGCTTGGTGGGGGCGGTGGGTCCGAACACTGAAGCTTTCTTT.

CDR3 DNA sequence: TGTGCCAGCAGCTTTGCGGGACACAATGAGCAGTTCTTC. Translating it yields CASSFAGHNEQFF. The chain has TRBV7-2 and TRBJ2-1; a possible D gene is TRBD2 (6 bases). Trimming cost V 3 bases and J 5 bases, with 8 bases left between them. The CDR3 totals 13 residues. Germline CDR1 SGHTA, CDR2 FQGNSA. Drawing the rest from reference TRBV7-2 and TRBJ2-1, the complete variable domain is GAGVSQSPSNKVTEKGKDVELRCDPISGHTALYWYRQSLGQGLEFLIYFQGNSAPDKSGLPSDRFSAERTGGSVSTLTIQRTQQEDSAVYLCASSFAGHNEQFFGPGTRLTVL.

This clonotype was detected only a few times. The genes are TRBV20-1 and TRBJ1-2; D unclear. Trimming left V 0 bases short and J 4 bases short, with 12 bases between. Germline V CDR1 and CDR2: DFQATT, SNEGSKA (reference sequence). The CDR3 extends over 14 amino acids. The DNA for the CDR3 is TGCAGTGCTAGAGATGCCTCGGGGTTCTATGGCTACACCTTC. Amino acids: CSARDASGFYGYTF.

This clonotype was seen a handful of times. The CDR3 nucleotides are TGTGCCAGCGGGGGCGGGGGCCTCGGGTACAATGAGCAGTTCTTC. This gives the protein CASGGGGLGYNEQFF. This chain links TRBV9 with TRBJ2-1; the D gene is possibly TRBD2 (7 bases). Germline V lookup: CDR1 SGDLS, CDR2 YYNGEE. The CDR3 totals 15 residues. With 7 bases removed from V and 4 bases from J, the gap between germline ends came to 18 bases.

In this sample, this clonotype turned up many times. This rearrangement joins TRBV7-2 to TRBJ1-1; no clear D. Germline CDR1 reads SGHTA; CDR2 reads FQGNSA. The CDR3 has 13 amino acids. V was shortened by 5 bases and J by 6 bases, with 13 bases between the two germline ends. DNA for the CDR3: TGTGCCAGCAGCCTAGGGATTTTGTCTGAAGCTTTCTTT. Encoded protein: CASSLGILSEAFF. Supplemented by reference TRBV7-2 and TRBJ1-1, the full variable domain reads GAGVSQSPSNKVTEKGKDVELRCDPISGHTALYWYRQSLGQGLEFLIYFQGNSAPDKSGLPSDRFSAERTGGSVSTLTIQRTQQEDSAVYLCASSLGILSEAFFGQGTRLTVV.

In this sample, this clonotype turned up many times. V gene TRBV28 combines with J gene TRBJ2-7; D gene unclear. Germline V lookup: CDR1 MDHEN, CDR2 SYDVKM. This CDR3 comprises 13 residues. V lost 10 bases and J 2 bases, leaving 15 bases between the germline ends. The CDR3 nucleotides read TGTGCCACCACCGAAGGGCTCGCCTACGAGCAGTACTTC. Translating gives CATTEGLAYEQYF. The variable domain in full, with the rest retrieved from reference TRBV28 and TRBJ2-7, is DVKVTQSSRYLVKRTGEKVFLECVQDMDHENMFWYRQDPGLGLRLIYFSYDVKMKEKGDIPEGYSVSREKKERFSLILESASTNQTSMYLCATTEGLAYEQYFGPGTRLTVT.

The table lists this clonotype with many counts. The DNA of the CDR3 is TGTGCCAGCAGCCTCCGGGCCCCGGGGTGGGAGCAGTACTTC. It yields the protein CASSLRAPGWEQYF. The chain carries TRBV2 and TRBJ2-7; possibly TRBD2 for D (5 bases). Trimming took 6 bases from V and 7 from J, leaving 19 bases between them. Germline V gene sequence: CDR1 SNHLY, CDR2 FYNNEI. This CDR3 spans 14 amino acids.

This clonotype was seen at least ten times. CDR3 region: CAISERDTQYF. Here the CDR3 DNA reads TGTGCCATCAGTGAGAGAGATACGCAGTATTTT. The rearrangement uses TRBV10-3 and TRBJ2-3; D gene uncertain. CDR1 is ENHRY, CDR2 SYGVKD, per germline. Trimming cost V 2 bases and J 5 bases, with 2 bases left between them. The CDR3 totals 11 residues.

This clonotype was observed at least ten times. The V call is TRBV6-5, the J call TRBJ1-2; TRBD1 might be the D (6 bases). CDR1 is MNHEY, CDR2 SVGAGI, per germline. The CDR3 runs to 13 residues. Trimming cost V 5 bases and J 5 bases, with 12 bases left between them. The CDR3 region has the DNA TGTGCCAGCAGTCGACAGGCGGGGTATGGCTACACCTTC. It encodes CASSRQAGYGYTF.

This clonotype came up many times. The CDR3 DNA sequence: TGTGCCAGCAACTTAGGGGGGGACAGCTCCTACAATGAGCAGTTCTTC. This codes for CASNLGGDSSYNEQFF. This rearrangement joins TRBV28 to TRBJ2-1; either TRBD1 or TRBD2 may supply D (7 bases each). The V and J ends lost 7 bases and 0 bases respectively, with 16 bases between them. The CDR3 has 16 amino acids. Per the germline V gene, CDR1 is MDHEN and CDR2 is SYDVKM.

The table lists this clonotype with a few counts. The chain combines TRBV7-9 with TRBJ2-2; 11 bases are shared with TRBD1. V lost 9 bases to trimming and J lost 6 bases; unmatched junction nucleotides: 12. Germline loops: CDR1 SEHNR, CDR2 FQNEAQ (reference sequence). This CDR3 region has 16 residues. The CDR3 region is CASSYPGQGAAGELFF. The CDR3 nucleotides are TGTGCCAGTTCATACCCCGGACAGGGGGCTGCCGGGGAGCTGTTTTTT.

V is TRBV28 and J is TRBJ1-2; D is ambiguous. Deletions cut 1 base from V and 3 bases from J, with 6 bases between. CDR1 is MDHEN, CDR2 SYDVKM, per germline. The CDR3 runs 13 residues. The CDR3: CASSLYGYYGYTF. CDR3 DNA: TGTGCCAGCAGTTTATACGGCTACTATGGCTACACCTTC.

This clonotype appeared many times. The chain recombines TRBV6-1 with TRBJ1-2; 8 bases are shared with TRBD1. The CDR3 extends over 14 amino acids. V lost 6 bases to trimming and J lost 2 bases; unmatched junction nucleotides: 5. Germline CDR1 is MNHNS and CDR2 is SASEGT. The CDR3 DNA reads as TGTGCCAGCAGATTGACAGGGGAAAACTATGGCTACACCTTC. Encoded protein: CASRLTGENYGYTF.

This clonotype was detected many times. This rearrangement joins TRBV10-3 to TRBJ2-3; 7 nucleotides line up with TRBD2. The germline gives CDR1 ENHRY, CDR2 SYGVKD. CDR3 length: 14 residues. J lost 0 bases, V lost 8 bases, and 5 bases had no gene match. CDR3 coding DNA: TGTGCCATCTCGGGGCGGGGGAGCACAGATACGCAGTATTTT. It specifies CAISGRGSTDTQYF.

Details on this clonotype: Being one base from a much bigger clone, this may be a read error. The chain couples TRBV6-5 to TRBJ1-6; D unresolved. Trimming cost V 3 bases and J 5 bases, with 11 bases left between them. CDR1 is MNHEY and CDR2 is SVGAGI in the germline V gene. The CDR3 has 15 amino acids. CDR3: CASSYAARNNSPLHF. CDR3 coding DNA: TGTGCCAGCAGTTATGCTGCGCGCAATAATTCACCCCTCCACTTT.

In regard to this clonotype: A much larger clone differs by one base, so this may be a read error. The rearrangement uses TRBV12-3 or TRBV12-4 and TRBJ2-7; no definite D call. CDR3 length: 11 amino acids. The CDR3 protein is CANSFEHEQYF. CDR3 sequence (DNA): TGTGCCAACAGTTTCGAGCACGAGCAGTACTTC.

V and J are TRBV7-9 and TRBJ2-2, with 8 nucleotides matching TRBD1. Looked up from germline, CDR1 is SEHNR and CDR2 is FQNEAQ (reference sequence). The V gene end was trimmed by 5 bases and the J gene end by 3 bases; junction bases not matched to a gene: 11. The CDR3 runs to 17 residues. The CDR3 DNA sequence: TGTGCCAGCAGCATACCAAGACAGGGGCTAGACACCGGGGAGCTGTTTTTT. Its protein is CASSIPRQGLDTGELFF. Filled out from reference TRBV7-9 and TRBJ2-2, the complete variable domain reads DTGVSQNPRHKITKRGQNVTFRCDPISEHNRLYWYRQTLGQGPEFLTYFQNEAQLEKSRLLSDRFSAERPKGSFSTLEIQRTEQGDSAMYLCASSIPRQGLDTGELFFGEGSRLTVL.

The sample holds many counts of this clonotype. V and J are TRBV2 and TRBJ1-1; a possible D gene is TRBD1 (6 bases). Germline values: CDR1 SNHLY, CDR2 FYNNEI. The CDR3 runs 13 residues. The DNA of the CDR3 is TGTGCTTCTTTGGGACACCCGAACACTGAAGCTTTCTTT. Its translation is CASLGHPNTEAFF.